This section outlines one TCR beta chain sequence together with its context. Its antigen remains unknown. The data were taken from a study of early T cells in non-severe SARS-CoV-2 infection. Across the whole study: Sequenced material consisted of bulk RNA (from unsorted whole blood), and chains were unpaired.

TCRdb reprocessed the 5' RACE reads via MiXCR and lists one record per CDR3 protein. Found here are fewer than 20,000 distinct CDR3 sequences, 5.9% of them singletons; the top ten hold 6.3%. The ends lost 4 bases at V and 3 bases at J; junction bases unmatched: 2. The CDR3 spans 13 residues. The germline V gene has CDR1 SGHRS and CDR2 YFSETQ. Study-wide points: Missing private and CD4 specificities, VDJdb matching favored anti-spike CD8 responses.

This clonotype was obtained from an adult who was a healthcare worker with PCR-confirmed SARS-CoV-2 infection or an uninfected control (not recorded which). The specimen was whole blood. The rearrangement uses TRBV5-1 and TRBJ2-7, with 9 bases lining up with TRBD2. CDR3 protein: CASSRAGGYEQYF. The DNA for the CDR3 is TGCGCCAGCAGCCGAGCGGGAGGCTACGAGCAGTACTTC. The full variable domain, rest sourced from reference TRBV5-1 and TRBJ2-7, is KAGVTQTPRYLIKTRGQQVTLSCSPISGHRSVSWYQQTPGQGLQFLFEYFSETQRNKGNFPGRFSGRQFSNSRSEMNVSTLELGDSALYLCASSRAGGYEQYFGPGTRLTVT.